These 10 T cell receptor beta chains were sequenced from one sample in a study of blood T cell repertoires in COVID-19. Profiling relied on immunoSEQ multiplex PCR, and the TCRdb table lists in-frame clones only, not all of them. Among about 320,000 clones listed, 88% were seen once. Sequenced sample: PBMCs or T cells enriched from blood (not recorded which). These receptors were obtained from a man aged 25 to 40 who had recovered from COVID-19.

The chain combines TRBV12-2 with TRBJ1-2; TRBD1, as called in the table, went unchecked against the DNA. TRBV12-2 is a known pseudogene. The CDR3 covers 14 residues. CDR3 DNA sequence: TGTGCAAGTCGCTTAGACAGGGTTTCGGGTGGCTACACCTTC. It encodes CASRLDRVSGGYTF.

V gene TRBV7-8 combines with J gene TRBJ1-4; tentatively, D is TRBD1 (5 bases). Per the germline V gene, CDR1 is SGHVS and CDR2 is FQNEAQ. The V end was cut by 1 base, the J end by 14 bases, with 17 bases between. The CDR3 contains 14 residues. The DNA for the CDR3 is TGTGCCAGCAGCTTAGGTCGGGGGGTTGATGGGCTGTTTTTT. Its translation: CASSLGRGVDGLFF.

The rearrangement links TRBV18 to TRBJ1-4, with D maybe TRBD1 (6 bases). This CDR3 has 14 amino acids. V gave up 3 bases and J gave up 8 bases, with 13 bases separating them. Looked up from germline, CDR1 is KGHSH and CDR2 is LQKENI. The CDR3 region has the DNA TGTGCCAGCTCACCCCAAAAACAGGGAGAAAAACTGTTTTTT. It is translated as CASSPQKQGEKLFF.

The chain joins TRBV5-1 to TRBJ2-1; 12 bases align to TRBD2. Unmatched junction bases numbered 9, after V lost 1 base and J lost 10 bases. The length of the CDR3 is 16 residues. In germline, CDR1 is SGHRS, CDR2 YFSETQ. Here the CDR3 DNA reads TGCGCCAGCAGCTTGTGGCTAGCGGGGGGGCCGGGCGAGCAGTTCTTC. This gives the protein CASSLWLAGGPGEQFF.

The CDR3 coding sequence is TGTGCCAGCTCCGTCGACAGGTATTATAATTCACCCCTCCACTTT. Its protein product is CASSVDRYYNSPLHF. The V and J genes are TRBV27 and TRBJ1-6; D perhaps matches TRBD1 (6 bases). The CDR3 sequence is 15 residues long. Germline V gene sequence: CDR1 MNHEY, CDR2 SMNVEV (reference sequence). V was clipped by 8 bases and J by 4 bases, with 15 bases between them.

The chain uses TRBV6-5 and TRBJ1-1, with 10 positions matching TRBD1. The CDR3 is 15 residues long. Germline lookup yields CDR1 MNHEY and CDR2 SVGAGI. V lost 6 bases to trimming and J lost 5 bases; unmatched junction nucleotides: 9. CDR3 loop: CASSRDRGPGTEAFF. In DNA form, the CDR3 reads TGTGCCAGCAGCCGAGACAGGGGGCCGGGGACTGAAGCTTTCTTT.

The chain combines TRBV5-1 with TRBJ2-7; D unresolved. Trimming cost V 3 bases and J 3 bases, with 4 bases left between them. The CDR3 loop spans 11 amino acids. Germline V gene lookup returns CDR1 SGHRS and CDR2 YFSETQ. The CDR3 is CASSSVYEQYF. In DNA form, the CDR3 reads TGCGCCAGCAGCTCGGTCTACGAGCAGTACTTC. Full variable domain (rest looked up from reference TRBV5-1 and TRBJ2-7): KAGVTQTPRYLIKTRGQQVTLSCSPISGHRSVSWYQQTPGQGLQFLFEYFSETQRNKGNFPGRFSGRQFSNSRSEMNVSTLELGDSALYLCASSSVYEQYFGPGTRLTVT.

The chain uses TRBV18 and TRBJ1-2; TRBD1 matches 9 bases. Germline V lookup: CDR1 KGHSH, CDR2 LQKENI. With 3 bases clipped from V and 6 bases from J, the junction kept 11 bases outside the gene matches. The CDR3 sequence is 16 residues long. CDR3 amino acids: CASSPRYGTGKDGYTF. The CDR3 nucleotides are TGTGCCAGCTCACCTCGATACGGGACAGGGAAGGATGGCTACACCTTC. The full variable domain, completed using reference TRBV18 and TRBJ1-2, is NAGVMQNPRHLVRRRGQEARLRCSPMKGHSHVYWYRQLPEEGLKFMVYLQKENIIDESGMPKERFSAEFPKEGPSILRIQQVVRGDSAAYFCASSPRYGTGKDGYTFGSGTRLTVV.

The genes are TRBV30 and TRBJ1-2; TRBD1 aligns across 9 bases. The CDR3 contains 12 residues. CDR1 and CDR2 from the germline V gene are GTSNPN and SVGIG (reference sequence). The ends lost 5 bases at V and 7 bases at J; junction bases unmatched: 5. CDR3 protein: CAWYRGLGGYTF. The CDR3 DNA reads TGTGCCTGGTACAGGGGGCTTGGTGGCTACACCTTC.

The gene calls are TRBV6-5 and TRBJ2-3; 9 bases match TRBD1. CDR1 is MNHEY, CDR2 SVGAGI, per germline. This CDR3 has 14 residues. V trimming: 6 bases; J trimming: 10 bases; junction bases outside the gene matches: 11. The CDR3: CASSPQGALGAQYF. The CDR3, as DNA: TGTGCCAGCAGCCCACAGGGGGCCTTAGGAGCGCAGTATTTT.